A single TCR beta chain is shown here with its context. Its matching antigen is unknown. TCRdb derives one entry per CDR3 protein from the 5' RACE reads, leaving out DNA. In all, the sample yields roughly 430,000 distinct CDR3 sequences. This sample stems from a study of T cells expressing NK-cell markers. Whole-study context: It was sorted CD3+CD56+NKG2C+, CD3+CD56+NKG2C- and CD3+CD56-NKG2C+ T cells that supplied the TCR beta repertoires. Within the sequenced cohort of eight donors, seven exhibited HCMV seropositivity and one was seronegative.

The CDR3 is 13 amino acids. Germline lookup yields CDR1 MGHDK and CDR2 SYGVNS. Study findings and constraints: Top CD8+ clonotypes included the dominant CD3+CD56+NKG2C+ clonotypes in several donors.

The receptor's source is a woman aged 18 to 75 in good health. This rearrangement joins TRBV25-1 to TRBJ2-5; TCRdb reports TRBD1, a call that lacks DNA to check it against. The sequencing sample was made of blood T cells: a sorted CD56 or NKG2C T cell subset, CD4+ or CD8+ T cells, or bulk PBMC T cells (not recorded which). The CDR3 spells CASGRDSKETQYF.